The T cell receptor (beta chain) under discussion was sequenced for a study of shared clonotypes between healthy human individuals. Overall study results and limits: Clonotype sharing across a handful of donors was observed for 5% to 6.5% of naive CD4 clonotypes.

Remarks on this clone: What it binds is unknown. Other DNA variants within this sample encode the same CDR3.

The CDR3 loop spans 13 amino acids. Germline-derived CDR1 and CDR2 are SGDLS and YYNGEE. Between the trimmed V and J ends, which lost 2 bases and 4 bases, there was a span of 9 bases. At the deep level, the assay was run. Per the study methods: ImmunoSEQ yielded junction-only sequences lacking quality scores, so filtering differed. The table came from immunoSEQ multiplex PCR; TCRdb's copy has only in-frame clones and leaves some out. V and J calls plus clone size are reproduced from that table; the DNA served to infer D and trimming. The data hold about 680,000 clones, with under 95% observed a single time. Naive CD8 cells were CD45RO-negative, positively selected for CCR7, excluding terminally differentiated effector memory CD45RA+ cells.

The receptor was isolated from a man aged 25-45 years in good health. The rearrangement links TRBV9 to TRBJ1-1; maybe TRBD1 (5 bases). The sequenced sample consisted of naive CD8+ T cells sorted from blood. CDR3 in amino acids: CASSVGGSTEAFF. DNA of the CDR3: TGTGCCAGCAGCGTGGGGGGAAGCACTGAAGCTTTCTTT. The full variable domain, its missing parts supplied by reference TRBV9 and TRBJ1-1, is DSGVTQTPKHLITATGQRVTLRCSPRSGDLSVYWYQQSLDQGLQFLIQYYNGEERAKGNILERFSAQQFPDLHSELNLSSLELGDSALYFCASSVGGSTEAFFGQGTRLTVV.